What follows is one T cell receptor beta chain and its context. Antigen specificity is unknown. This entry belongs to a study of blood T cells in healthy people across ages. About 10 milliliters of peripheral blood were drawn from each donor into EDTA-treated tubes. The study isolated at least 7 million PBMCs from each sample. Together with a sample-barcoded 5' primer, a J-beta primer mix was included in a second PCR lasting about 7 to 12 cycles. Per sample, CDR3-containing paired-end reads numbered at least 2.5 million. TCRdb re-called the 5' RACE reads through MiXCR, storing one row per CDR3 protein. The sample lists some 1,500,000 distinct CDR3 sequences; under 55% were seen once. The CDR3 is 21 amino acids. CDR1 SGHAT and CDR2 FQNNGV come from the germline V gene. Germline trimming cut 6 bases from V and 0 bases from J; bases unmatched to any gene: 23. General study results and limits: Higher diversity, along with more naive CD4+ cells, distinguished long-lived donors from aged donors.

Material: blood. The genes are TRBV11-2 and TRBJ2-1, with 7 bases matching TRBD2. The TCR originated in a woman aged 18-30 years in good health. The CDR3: CASRLRPLEVGGLSSYNEQFF. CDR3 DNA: TGTGCCAGCAGGTTAAGGCCGCTAGAAGTGGGGGGGTTGAGCTCCTACAATGAGCAGTTCTTC. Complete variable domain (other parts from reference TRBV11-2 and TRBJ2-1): EAGVAQSPRYKIIEKRQSVAFWCNPISGHATLYWYQQILGQGPKLLIQFQNNGVVDDSQLPKDRFSAERLKGVDSTLKIQPAKLEDSAVYLCASRLRPLEVGGLSSYNEQFFGPGTRLTVL.